Each of the 21 T cell receptor beta chains below was sequenced from the same sample in a study of T-cell reconstitution after alpha-beta-depleted transplantation in children. For TCRbeta, the library was prepared with unique molecular identifiers. TCRdb recomputed calls from the PCR reads with MiXCR, one row per CDR3 protein. The sample consists of about 500,000 distinct CDR3 sequences, about an eighth of them appearing once. The sequencing here drew on PBMCs, mostly from graft donor cells, taken 180 days after TCRalphabeta/CD19-depleted stem cell transplant. The receptors here all came from a female patient aged 2-15 years who had a stem cell transplant for aplastic anemia, so the T cells may come from the graft donor.

This clonotype has only a few counts. V usage is TRBV4-3 and J usage is TRBJ1-1; D gene unclear. This CDR3 spans 14 amino acids. With 0 bases removed from V and 5 bases from J, the gap between germline ends came to 10 bases. CDR1 is LGHNA, CDR2 YSLEER, per germline. The CDR3 nucleotides are TGCGCCAGCAGCCAAGACGTAAAGGGAACTGAAGCTTTCTTT. Amino acids: CASSQDVKGTEAFF.

The rearrangement joins TRBV12-3 or TRBV12-4 to TRBJ2-1; D perhaps matches TRBD2 (6 bases). CDR3 length: 15 amino acids. Trimming took off 6 bases at V and 3 bases at J, with 15 bases between the two ends. CDR3 coding DNA: TGTGCCAGCAGCCCCGCGGGGTGGAACTACAATGAGCAGTTCTTC. Translation: CASSPAGWNYNEQFF.

The chain is built from TRBV7-2 and TRBJ2-1, with unresolved D. Trimming pared 1 base from V and 8 bases from J, leaving 9 bases between. Germline loops: CDR1 SGHTA, CDR2 FQGNSA. There are 13 residues in the CDR3. The CDR3 DNA reads TGTGCCAGCAGCTTAGTTGCATCCGATGAGCAGTTCTTC. Amino acids: CASSLVASDEQFF.

The V and J genes are TRBV20-1 and TRBJ2-5; 7 bases map to TRBD2. The CDR3 extends over 14 amino acids. The V gene's germline CDR1 is DFQATT and CDR2 SNEGSKA (reference sequence). The V segment lost 3 bases and the J segment 0 bases; nucleotides outside the gene matches: 4. This CDR3 is CSASRGEDQETQYF. The CDR3 nucleotides are TGCAGTGCTAGTCGGGGGGAGGACCAAGAGACCCAGTACTTC.

This chain uses TRBV4-3 with TRBJ2-7; D is unresolved. The length of the CDR3 is 17 residues. Germline V gene data show CDR1 as LGHNA and CDR2 as YSLEER. Trimming removed 0 bases from V and 3 bases from J, with 18 bases in between. CDR3 in amino acids: CASSQDVYGVGSYEQYV. CDR3 sequence (DNA): TGCGCCAGCAGCCAAGATGTGTACGGTGTTGGCAGCTACGAGCAGTACGTC.

This clonotype was detected ten times or more. The CDR3 DNA is TGTGCCAGCAGCCAACGTAACACCTACAATGAGCAGTTCTTC. Translating gives CASSQRNTYNEQFF. The genes are TRBV14 and TRBJ2-1; unclear D gene. Germline CDR1 reads SGHDN; CDR2 reads FVKESK. Between the trimmed V and J ends, which lost 2 bases and 2 bases, there was a span of 7 bases. This CDR3 comprises 14 residues.

This clonotype was found a few times. J is TRBJ1-1 and V is TRBV10-3, with D possibly matching TRBD1 (6 bases). Between the trimmed V and J ends, which lost 6 bases and 4 bases, there was a span of 15 bases. CDR3 length: 14 amino acids. Per the germline V gene, CDR1 is ENHRY and CDR2 is SYGVKD. DNA of the CDR3: TGTGCCATCAGCGAGAAAGGGGGAATCACTGAAGCTTTCTTT. Its protein product is CAISEKGGITEAFF.

This chain uses TRBV11-3 with TRBJ2-1; possible D gene TRBD1, 5 bases. Germline V gene sequence: CDR1 SGHNT, CDR2 YENEEA. The V and J ends lost 6 bases and 4 bases respectively, with 13 bases between them. The CDR3 is 14 residues long. DNA of the CDR3: TGTGCCAGCAGAACCCAAAACAGGTACAATGAGCAGTTCTTC. Protein product: CASRTQNRYNEQFF.

This clonotype was counted only a few times. CDR3 in amino acids: CSVTGTYGYTF. CDR3 DNA sequence: TGCAGCGTGACGGGGACATATGGCTACACCTTC. J is TRBJ1-2 and V is TRBV29-1; D perhaps matches TRBD1 (6 bases). This CDR3 comprises 11 residues. Germline V gives CDR1 SQVTM, CDR2 ANQGSEA. V was cut by 6 bases and J by 5 bases, with 10 bases left in between.

This clonotype has only a few counts. J is TRBJ1-5 and V is TRBV7-2; no firm D call. From germline, CDR1 is SGHTA and CDR2 FQGNSA. CDR3 length equals 13 residues. Trimming took off 3 bases at V and 4 bases at J, with 7 bases between the two ends. The CDR3 sequence is CASSFTTNQPQHF. CDR3 nucleotide sequence: TGTGCCAGCAGCTTCACCACTAATCAGCCCCAGCATTTT.

This sequence joins TRBV9 and TRBJ1-4, with a tentative D call TRBD1 (6 bases). Trimming took off 0 bases at V and 8 bases at J, with 11 bases between the two ends. Germline CDR1 reads SGDLS; CDR2 reads YYNGEE. The CDR3 runs to 14 residues. This CDR3 is CASSVAPGAEKLFF. The CDR3, as DNA: TGTGCCAGCAGCGTAGCCCCAGGGGCCGAAAAACTGTTTTTT.

This clonotype has just a few counts. This rearrangement joins TRBV20-1 to TRBJ1-4; TRBD1 aligns across 8 bases. The ends lost 0 bases at V and 6 bases at J; junction bases unmatched: 9. Per the germline V gene, CDR1 is DFQATT and CDR2 is SNEGSKA (reference sequence). This CDR3 has 16 residues. DNA for the CDR3: TGCAGTGCTAGAGATCCTTACTCCAGGGGGCATGAAAAACTGTTTTTT. Residues: CSARDPYSRGHEKLFF.

The CDR3 protein is CASSFGSRETQYF. DNA for the CDR3: TGTGCCAGCAGCTTTGGGAGTCGAGAGACCCAGTACTTC. V and J are TRBV7-2 and TRBJ2-5; a possible D gene is TRBD2 (5 bases). From germline, CDR1 is SGHTA and CDR2 FQGNSA. V lost 3 bases to trimming and J lost 4 bases, with 9 bases between them. The CDR3 has 13 residues.

The V gene is TRBV29-1, the J gene TRBJ2-2; 7 bases align to TRBD2. CDR1 SQVTM and CDR2 ANQGSEA come from the germline V gene. V lost 5 bases, J lost 0 bases, and 12 bases stayed unmatched. This CDR3 spans 17 amino acids. CDR3 bases: TGCAGCGTTTTAAGGCGGGAGTACGACGCGAACACCGGGGAGCTGTTTTTT. Translating gives CSVLRREYDANTGELFF.

This clonotype has just a few counts. This CDR3 is CASSLAPTSYEQYF. The CDR3 region has the DNA TGCGCCAGCAGCTTGGCGCCGACATCCTACGAGCAGTACTTC. The V call is TRBV5-1, the J call TRBJ2-7, with D unclear. In germline, CDR1 is SGHRS, CDR2 YFSETQ. The V and J ends lost 0 bases and 1 base respectively, with 8 bases between them. This CDR3 comprises 14 residues.

This clonotype appeared a few times. The J gene is TRBJ1-4, the V gene TRBV6-5; D is possibly TRBD1 (6 bases). V was cut by 0 bases and J by 8 bases, with 13 bases left in between. There are 15 residues in the CDR3. The germline V gene encodes CDR1 MNHEY and CDR2 SVGAGI. As DNA, the CDR3 is TGTGCCAGCAGTTACTCTCGGGGGCTCGGGGAAAAACTGTTTTTT. Residues: CASSYSRGLGEKLFF.

This clonotype was seen only a few times. The chain uses TRBV25-1 and TRBJ2-7, with unresolved D. The CDR3 loop spans 17 amino acids. Germline CDR1 and CDR2: MGHDK and SYGVNS. V lost 0 bases to trimming and J lost 5 bases, with 20 bases between them. The CDR3 sequence is CASSEYPRAVTKDEQYF. The CDR3 coding sequence is TGTGCCAGCAGTGAATATCCCCGGGCAGTTACGAAGGACGAGCAGTACTTC.

This clonotype was found once. This chain joins TRBV4-1 and TRBJ1-1; a possible D gene is TRBD1 (5 bases). Germline CDR1 is MGHRA and CDR2 is YSYEKL. This CDR3 is 18 amino acids long. Trimming left V 10 bases short and J 1 base short, with 28 bases between. CDR3 sequence (DNA): TGCGCCACCGAGCCGGGCAGGGAACCACAGACTCCGAACACTGAAGCTTTCTTT. It translates to CATEPGREPQTPNTEAFF.

This clonotype was counted a few times. The chain is built from TRBV18 and TRBJ2-7; 11 bases fit TRBD2. The CDR3 runs 15 residues. The ends lost 0 bases at V and 7 bases at J; junction bases unmatched: 5. Germline values: CDR1 KGHSH, CDR2 LQKENI. CDR3 sequence: CASSPPLAGGREQYF. DNA of the CDR3: TGTGCCAGCTCACCACCCCTAGCGGGAGGACGAGAGCAGTACTTC.

This clonotype was detected only a few times. The rearrangement links TRBV20-1 to TRBJ1-5, with 11 bases identical to TRBD1. The CDR3 length is 17 residues. Per the germline V gene, CDR1 is DFQATT and CDR2 is SNEGSKA (reference sequence). Trimming removed 6 bases from V and 1 base from J; junction bases left unmatched: 11. The CDR3 spells CSARTYRDRGSNQPQHF. The CDR3 bases are TGCAGTGCGCGCACGTACCGGGACAGGGGGAGCAATCAGCCCCAGCATTTT.

In this sample, this clonotype turned up many times. The V and J genes are TRBV7-9 and TRBJ2-3, with 10 nucleotides matching TRBD2. The V segment lost 5 bases and the J segment 0 bases; nucleotides outside the gene matches: 8. The CDR3 runs 17 residues. CDR1 and CDR2 (germline): SEHNR, FQNEAQ (reference sequence). CDR3 residues: CASSAYIAGGSTDTQYF. The CDR3 coding sequence is TGTGCCAGCAGCGCGTATATAGCGGGAGGTAGCACAGATACGCAGTATTTT.